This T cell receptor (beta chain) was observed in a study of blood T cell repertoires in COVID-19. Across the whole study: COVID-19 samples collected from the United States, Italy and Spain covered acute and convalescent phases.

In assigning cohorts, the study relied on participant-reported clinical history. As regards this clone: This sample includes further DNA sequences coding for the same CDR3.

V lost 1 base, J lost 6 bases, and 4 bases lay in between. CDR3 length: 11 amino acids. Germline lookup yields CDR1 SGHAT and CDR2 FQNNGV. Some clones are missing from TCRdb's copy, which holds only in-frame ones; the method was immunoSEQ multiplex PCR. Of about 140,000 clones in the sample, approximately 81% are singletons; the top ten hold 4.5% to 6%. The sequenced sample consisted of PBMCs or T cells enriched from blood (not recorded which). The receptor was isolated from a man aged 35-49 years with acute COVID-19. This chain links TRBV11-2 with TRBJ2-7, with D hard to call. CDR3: CASSLVAEQYF. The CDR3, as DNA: TGTGCCAGCAGCTTAGTAGCCGAGCAGTACTTC.